Listed below are T cell receptor beta chains from one sample, sequenced in a study of graft-versus-host responses after intestinal transplantation. Method: immunoSEQ multiplex PCR; TCRdb's copy keeps in-frame clones and lacks some. The sample shows 60,000 to 65,000 clones, around nine tenths of them seen only once. The antigens these receptors bind are not known. The source material was unstimulated CD8+ T cells sorted from spleen or lymph node cells, sampled before transplant. The source of these receptors is a human donor who was the organ donor for an intestinal transplant. Each CDR3 is given with its conserved first and last residue. Each record gives: J gene, V gene, D gene, clone size, CDR3 protein, CDR3 DNA. D genes are given only for firm matches. Size tells how often a clone was seen (once, few, many) or the class of an expanded clone, and some rows leave it out.

TRBJ2-7 | TRBV5-1 | - | - | CASSLVAGSYEQYF | TGCGCCAGCAGCTTGGTGGCAGGGTCCTACGAGCAGTACTTC
TRBJ1-4 | TRBV25-1 | TRBD1 | - | CASSETGVSEKLFF | TGTGCCAGCAGTGAGACAGGGGTTTCTGAAAAACTGTTTTTT
TRBJ2-2 | TRBV28 | TRBD2 | - | CASSGGANTGELFF | TGTGCCAGCAGTGGGGGGGCGAACACCGGGGAGCTGTTTTTT
TRBJ1-1 | TRBV10-2 | - | - | CASSEPAGTSYTEAFF | TGCGCCAGCTCAGAACCAGCGGGGACATCTTACACTGAAGCTTTCTTT
TRBJ2-5 | TRBV7-7 | TRBD1 | once | CAIPSLGTGAVRAQYF | TGTGCTATTCCTAGCTTGGGGACAGGGGCGGTGAGGGCCCAGTACTTC
TRBJ2-5 | TRBV7-9 | TRBD2 | - | CASSLVLAGGGETQYF | TGTGCCAGCAGCTTAGTTCTAGCGGGAGGGGGAGAGACCCAGTACTTC
TRBJ1-1 | TRBV28 | - | - | CATDRGTEAFF | TGTGCCACCGACCGCGGCACTGAAGCTTTCTTT
TRBJ2-1 | TRBV19 | TRBD2 | - | CASSLAGGHEQFF | TGTGCCAGTAGTCTAGCGGGAGGGCATGAGCAGTTCTTC
TRBJ2-1 | TRBV23-1 | - | - | CASLGHFLNEQFF | TGCGCCAGCCTTGGCCATTTTTTAAATGAGCAGTTCTTC
TRBJ2-1 | TRBV5-1 | TRBD2 | - | CASSHRGGREYEQFF | TGCGCCAGCAGCCACCGGGGCGGGAGGGAGTATGAGCAGTTCTTC
TRBJ2-7 | TRBV2 | - | - | CASSMREGYEQYF | TGTGCCAGCAGTATGCGAGAGGGTTACGAGCAGTACTTC
TRBJ2-1 | TRBV4-1 | TRBD2 | - | CASSQTPGLAGENEQFF | TGCGCCAGCAGCCAAACACCGGGACTAGCGGGTGAAAATGAGCAGTTCTTC
TRBJ2-7 | TRBV7-2 | - | - | CASSLDWAGSSYEQYF | TGTGCCAGCAGCTTAGATTGGGCGGGAAGCTCCTACGAGCAGTACTTC
TRBJ2-1 | TRBV7-3 | TRBD1 | - | CASRQRTGGVDEQFF | TGTGCCAGCAGGCAACGGACAGGGGGTGTCGATGAGCAGTTCTTC
TRBJ1-1 | TRBV7-9 | TRBD1 | - | CASRLNRGLKAFF | TGTGCCAGCAGATTAAACAGGGGGCTCAAAGCTTTCTTT
TRBJ2-3 | TRBV7-3 | TRBD2 | - | CASSQLPLRSGRTSTDTQYF | TGTGCCAGCAGCCAACTACCTTTGCGGAGCGGGAGGACTAGCACAGATACGCAGTATTTT
TRBJ2-7 | TRBV27 | - | - | CASSYSTDYEQYF | TGTGCCAGCAGCTATAGCACCGACTACGAGCAGTACTTC
TRBJ2-1 | TRBV14 | - | - | CASSQAGDWTYNEQFF | TGTGCCAGCAGCCAAGCAGGGGATTGGACCTACAATGAGCAGTTCTTC
TRBJ2-5 | TRBV5-6 | TRBD2 | - | CASISWGALAGEGEETQYF | TGTGCCAGCATCTCCTGGGGGGCACTAGCGGGAGAGGGGGAAGAGACCCAGTACTTC
TRBJ2-1 | TRBV6-5 | TRBD2 | - | CASSYSGLAGGHEQFF | TGTGCCAGCAGTTACTCGGGACTAGCGGGAGGGCATGAGCAGTTCTTC
TRBJ2-7 | TRBV6-5 | - | - | CASSYSPDLGEQYF | TGTGCCAGCAGTTACTCGCCTGACTTGGGCGAGCAGTACTTC
TRBJ2-2 | TRBV7-7 | - | - | CASSFDLYRATTGELFF | TGTGCTAGCAGCTTCGATCTATACAGGGCGACCACCGGGGAGCTGTTTTTT
TRBJ2-7 | TRBV18 | - | once | CASSPPFGDGYEQYF | TGTGCCAGCTCACCACCTTTCGGGGATGGCTACGAGCAGTACTTC
TRBJ2-1 | TRBV7-9 | TRBD2 | - | CASRPETSGYYNEQFF | TGTGCCAGCAGACCCGAGACTAGCGGATATTACAATGAGCAGTTCTTC
TRBJ2-2 | TRBV9 | TRBD2 | - | CASSPRTSGRVAGELFF | TGTGCCAGCAGCCCCCGGACTAGCGGGAGGGTGGCCGGGGAGCTGTTTTTT
TRBJ2-5 | TRBV27 | - | - | CASSLSGNFIETQYF | TGTGCCAGCAGTTTAAGCGGCAACTTCATTGAGACCCAGTACTTC
TRBJ2-2 | TRBV6-5 | - | - | CASSYTGNTGELFF | TGTGCCAGCAGCTATACAGGGAACACCGGGGAGCTGTTTTTT
TRBJ2-3 | TRBV23-1 | - | once | CASSRWTAPTDTQYF | TGCGCCAGCAGTCGATGGACAGCGCCCACAGATACGCAGTATTTT
TRBJ1-1 | TRBV13 | TRBD1 | - | CASSLKTGGYTEAFF | TGTGCCAGCAGCTTGAAGACAGGGGGCTACACTGAAGCTTTCTTT
TRBJ2-7 | TRBV4-1 | - | once | CASSHFVGGLNEQYF | TGCGCCAGCAGCCATTTCGTCGGGGGGCTGAACGAGCAGTACTTC
TRBJ2-1 | TRBV29-1 | TRBD1 | - | CSVDGTAYNEQFF | TGCAGCGTTGACGGGACAGCCTACAATGAGCAGTTCTTC
TRBJ2-3 | TRBV7-8 | - | - | CASWPQPQGLRDTQYF | TGTGCCAGCTGGCCCCAGCCCCAGGGGTTACGAGATACGCAGTATTTT
TRBJ1-1 | TRBV28 | - | - | CASSGQVRTMNTEAFF | TGTGCCAGCAGTGGGCAGGTGAGAACGATGAACACTGAAGCTTTCTTT
TRBJ1-2 | TRBV6-5 | TRBD1 | - | CASSRDRADGYTF | TGTGCCAGCAGTAGGGACAGGGCGGATGGCTACACCTTC
TRBJ2-2 | TRBV9 | TRBD2 | - | CASSAGTSGILGELFF | TGTGCCAGCAGCGCGGGGACTAGCGGGATTCTCGGGGAGCTGTTTTTT
TRBJ2-5 | TRBV10-1 | TRBD2 | - | CASKTSGRGTQYF | TGCGCCAGCAAGACTAGCGGGAGAGGGACCCAGTACTTC
TRBJ2-1 | TRBV27 | TRBD2 | once | CASSLSGNSYNEQFF | TGTGCCAGCAGTTTAAGCGGGAACTCCTACAATGAGCAGTTCTTC
TRBJ2-4 | TRBV28 | - | - | CASSLRTELAKNIQYF | TGTGCCAGCAGTTTACGGACAGAACTAGCCAAAAACATTCAGTACTTC
TRBJ2-2 | TRBV19 | - | - | CASRNRDTGELFF | TGTGCCAGTAGGAACAGGGACACCGGGGAGCTGTTTTTT
TRBJ2-7 | TRBV5-1 | - | - | CASSLVGSRLTYEQYF | TGCGCCAGCAGCTTGGTGGGGAGCCGCCTAACCTACGAGCAGTACTTC
TRBJ2-7 | TRBV2 | - | - | CASKRRDYEQYF | TGTGCCAGCAAAAGACGGGACTACGAGCAGTACTTC
TRBJ2-7 | TRBV2 | - | - | CASSRGAGPASYEQYF | TGTGCCAGCAGCCGGGGGGCGGGACCAGCTTCCTACGAGCAGTACTTC
TRBJ1-3 | TRBV11-2 | TRBD1 | once | CASSLNWGQGFGNTIYF | TGTGCCAGCAGCTTAAATTGGGGACAGGGATTTGGAAACACCATATATTTT
TRBJ1-2 | TRBV9 | - | - | CASSVAGGNYGYTF | TGTGCCAGCAGCGTAGCGGGGGGAAACTATGGCTACACCTTC
TRBJ1-1 | TRBV5-6 | - | - | CASSLGIGNTEAFF | TGTGCCAGCAGCTTGGGAATCGGGAACACTGAAGCTTTCTTT
TRBJ1-6 | TRBV27 | - | - | CASSPRDTYNSPLHF | TGTGCCAGCAGTCCTCGGGACACCTATAATTCACCCCTCCACTTT
TRBJ1-1 | TRBV5-1 | - | - | CASSLRQRKTAFF | TGCGCCAGCAGCTTGCGCCAGCGGAAAACGGCTTTCTTT